This note documents a single TCR beta chain sequence. Antigen specificity is unknown. The CDR3 runs to 13 residues. Germline V gives CDR1 SEHNR, CDR2 FQNEAQ (reference sequence). V lost 5 bases to trimming and J lost 6 bases, with 14 bases between them. This entry comes from a study of Ad26.COV2.S vaccination and SARS-CoV-2 variants. The wider study: This donor came from the COV1001 trial of Ad26.COV2.S. Regarding the study as a whole: Total T cell responses may have been underestimated by the TCR breadth and depth analyses. Recipients of either vaccine or placebo displayed similar breadth of non-spike TCRs. People who got the vaccine had more spike-specific TCR breadth than people who got placebo.

Produced via immunoSEQ multiplex PCR; TCRdb's table is partial and in-frame only. The sample contains approximately 250,000 clones, 87% of which appear only once. The treatment is: 15 to 20 received Ad26.COV2.S at low or high dose, single or two shots; several received placebo; per-sample allocation not given. The samples date from day 63 after the first vaccine or placebo injection. This rearrangement joins TRBV7-9 to TRBJ2-7; D may be TRBD1 or TRBD2 (6 bases each). The starting material was peripheral blood, obtained in a trial of Ad26.COV2.S vaccine versus placebo. The sequence derives from a person between 18 and 65 years old who received the Ad26.COV2.S COVID-19 vaccine or a placebo. DNA for the CDR3: TGTGCCAGCAGCCGATCACAGGGAGGCGAGCAGTACTTC. It yields the protein CASSRSQGGEQYF. Combining the CDR3 with reference TRBV7-9 and TRBJ2-7 gives the whole variable domain DTGVSQNPRHKITKRGQNVTFRCDPISEHNRLYWYRQTLGQGPEFLTYFQNEAQLEKSRLLSDRFSAERPKGSFSTLEIQRTEQGDSAMYLCASSRSQGGEQYFGPGTRLTVT.